This entry concerns a single T cell receptor (beta chain). The data are from a study of blood T cell repertoires in COVID-19. Study context: Specimens from acute and convalescent COVID-19 originated in the United States, Italy and Spain.

How the authors handled the data: The assay estimated nucleated cells by amplifying reference gene primers. Repertoires were generated with immunoSEQ multiplex PCR, while TCRdb's copy carries only in-frame clones and drops some. V and J calls and clone size come straight from that table; D and trimming were deduced from the DNA. In the table there are 400,000 to 550,000 clones, 80% to 90% of which are singletons. Trimming removed 6 bases at V and 8 bases at J, with 19 bases between. The CDR3 sequence is 14 residues long. The material sequenced was peripheral blood. The source of this sequence is a woman in her twenties or thirties with acute or convalescent COVID-19. The chain recombines TRBV23-1 with TRBJ1-2; tentative D call: TRBD1 (6 bases). TRBV23-1 is placed among ORFs of uncertain function. This CDR3 reads CASSRNDTGGGYTF. In DNA form, the CDR3 reads TGCGCCAGCAGCCGAAACGACACGGGGGGCGGCTACACCTTC.